Below, 27 T cell receptor beta chains from the same sample are listed, as sequenced in a study of HIV-infected patients and healthy controls. MiXCR, run by TCRdb on the 5' RACE reads, gives a single entry per CDR3 protein. The sample consists of 60,000 to 70,000 distinct CDR3 sequences, about a fifth of them appearing once. Specimen: CD4+ T cells from blood. Source of these receptors: a human donor in good health.

This clonotype was recorded a few times. The chain links TRBV12-3 or TRBV12-4 to TRBJ2-2; D possibly corresponds to TRBD1 (5 bases). This CDR3 is built from 15 residues. V dropped 7 bases and J dropped 3 bases, with 15 bases sitting between them. CDR3 residues: CASTPQGSDTGELFF. In DNA form, the CDR3 reads TGTGCCAGCACCCCCCAGGGATCGGACACCGGGGAGCTGTTTTTT.

V is TRBV5-1 and J is TRBJ2-3, with unresolved D. V shed 1 base and J shed 1 base, with 7 bases lying between them. CDR1 is SGHRS, CDR2 YFSETQ, per germline. CDR3 length equals 14 residues. The CDR3 coding sequence is TGCGCCAGCAGCTTGTTTAGCCGCACAGATACGCAGTATTTT. This sequence encodes CASSLFSRTDTQYF.

This clonotype appeared a few times. This rearrangement joins TRBV20-1 to TRBJ1-1; 7 bases map to TRBD1. The CDR3 loop spans 15 amino acids. J lost 0 bases, V lost 6 bases, and 10 bases had no gene match. The germline V gene has CDR1 DFQATT and CDR2 SNEGSKA (reference sequence). The CDR3, as DNA: TGCAGTGCAATACAGGGGATTTCGGTGAACACTGAAGCTTTCTTT. It encodes CSAIQGISVNTEAFF.

This clonotype was counted at least ten times. This chain's CDR3 is CSARGGGQPQHF. In DNA, the CDR3 is TGCAGTGCTAGAGGGGGCGGACAGCCCCAGCATTTT. V is TRBV20-1 and J is TRBJ1-5; D is perhaps TRBD1 (5 bases). The V end was cut by 1 base, the J end by 7 bases, with 8 bases between. The CDR3 loop spans 12 amino acids. Germline CDR1 DFQATT, CDR2 SNEGSKA (reference sequence).

This clonotype was counted a few times. This chain joins TRBV29-1 and TRBJ2-7, with 7 positions matching TRBD2. Germline V gene lookup returns CDR1 SQVTM and CDR2 ANQGSEA. J gave up 6 bases and V 3 bases, and 14 bases lay outside the gene matches. The CDR3 runs to 15 residues. The CDR3 DNA reads TGCAGCGTTGACACCGGGACTACAGGTACCCTCGAGCAGTACTTC. Translating gives CSVDTGTTGTLEQYF.

This clonotype was counted many times. V usage is TRBV6-5 and J usage is TRBJ2-7; a weak D match, TRBD1 (6 bases). CDR1 and CDR2 (germline): MNHEY, SVGAGI. This CDR3 comprises 16 residues. Trimming pared 0 bases from V and 0 bases from J, leaving 12 bases between. Here the CDR3 reads CASSYSQNRVSYEQYF. The CDR3 DNA reads TGTGCCAGCAGTTACTCCCAAAACAGGGTCTCCTACGAGCAGTACTTC.

This clonotype has at least ten counts. The chain combines TRBV6-2 or TRBV6-3 with TRBJ2-3; 8 bases match TRBD2. Germline values: CDR1 MNHEY, CDR2 SVGEGT. J gave up 4 bases and V 2 bases, and 5 bases lay outside the gene matches. CDR3 length: 15 residues. The CDR3 reads CASSYDGGASDTQYF. The CDR3 nucleotides are TGTGCCAGCAGTTACGACGGGGGGGCTTCAGATACGCAGTATTTT.

CDR3 in DNA: TGTGCCATCAGTGAAGGCAGGGACGGTTCACCCCTCCACTTT. It codes for CAISEGRDGSPLHF. The chain employs TRBV10-3 and TRBJ1-6; TRBD1 might be the D (5 bases). CDR1 ENHRY and CDR2 SYGVKD come from the germline V gene. The CDR3 sequence is 14 residues long. The ends were cut back, 3 bases at V and 9 bases at J, with 12 bases in the middle.

This clonotype was seen at least ten times. The rearrangement links TRBV18 to TRBJ1-1; no reliable D call. CDR1 and CDR2 (germline): KGHSH, LQKENI. The CDR3 is made up of 13 amino acids. The V gene lost 0 bases and the J gene lost 5 bases, with 7 bases spanning the gap. Here the CDR3 reads CASSPPGRTEAFF. DNA for the CDR3: TGTGCCAGCTCACCACCAGGGAGGACTGAAGCTTTCTTT.

This clonotype has at least ten counts. The rearrangement joins TRBV7-6 to TRBJ2-5; D unresolved. The CDR3 spans 12 residues. Germline values: CDR1 SGHVS, CDR2 FNYEAQ. Trimming removed 6 bases from V and 1 base from J, with 6 bases in between. As DNA, the CDR3 is TGTGCCAGCAGAACCTTCCAAGAGACCCAGTACTTC. Protein product: CASRTFQETQYF.

The table lists this clonotype with a few counts. The chain joins TRBV24-1 to TRBJ2-5; 8 nucleotides line up with TRBD1. The CDR3 length is 15 residues. CDR1 and CDR2 (germline): KGHDR, SFDVKD. J was trimmed by 2 bases and V by 3 bases; bases with no gene match: 4. CDR3 amino acids: CATSDRQGLQETQYF. CDR3 DNA: TGTGCCACCAGTGATCGACAGGGGTTACAAGAGACCCAGTACTTC.

This clonotype was picked up a small number of times. The gene calls are TRBV4-2 and TRBJ2-4; D uncertain. V was trimmed by 0 bases and J by 0 bases, leaving 6 bases between them. The CDR3 extends over 15 amino acids. Germline V gene lookup returns CDR1 LGHNA and CDR2 YNFKEQ. This chain's CDR3 is CASSQDLQAKNIQYF. In nucleotides, the CDR3 is TGTGCCAGCAGCCAAGACTTACAAGCCAAAAACATTCAGTACTTC.

The chain is built from TRBV7-8 and TRBJ2-3; 13 bases line up with TRBD2. Trimming took 1 base from V and 5 from J; bases not matched to a gene: 9. This CDR3 comprises 18 residues. Per germline, CDR1 SGHVS and CDR2 FQNEAQ. As DNA, the CDR3 is TGTGCCAGCAGCTTAGGGACTAGCGGGGGTCGAACAATAGATACGCAGTATTTT. Translating gives CASSLGTSGGRTIDTQYF.

This clonotype appeared many times. The V and J genes are TRBV27 and TRBJ1-5; D is uncertain. Trimming pared 6 bases from V and 3 bases from J, leaving 21 bases between. Germline V gene lookup returns CDR1 MNHEY and CDR2 SMNVEV (reference sequence). This CDR3 is built from 17 residues. The CDR3 loop is CASRPLNMGSYNQPQHF. DNA of the CDR3: TGTGCCAGCAGACCCTTAAACATGGGTAGTTACAATCAGCCCCAGCATTTT.

The sample holds many counts of this clonotype. The chain is built from TRBV9 and TRBJ1-6, with TRBD1 matching over 8 bases. Per germline, CDR1 SGDLS and CDR2 YYNGEE. The CDR3 runs to 16 residues. V was pared by 4 bases and J by 5 bases, with 8 bases of the junction left unmatched. The CDR3 nucleotides are TGTGCCAGCAGCTCCCGGACAGGGCTGAATAATTCACCCCTCCACTTT. Translating gives CASSSRTGLNNSPLHF.

This clonotype was detected only a few times. The chain links TRBV20-1 to TRBJ1-1; the D is unclear. The CDR3 has 13 residues. V was pared by 1 base and J by 4 bases, with 10 bases between. The germline CDR1 and CDR2 sequences are DFQATT and SNEGSKA (reference sequence). CDR3 bases: TGCAGTGCTAGAGGGGGTCCGGGCACTGAAGCTTTCTTT. The encoded protein is CSARGGPGTEAFF.

The rearrangement uses TRBV5-4 and TRBJ1-6; maybe TRBD1 (6 bases). Deletions cut 4 bases from V and 8 bases from J, with 10 bases between. CDR1 SGHNT and CDR2 YYREEE come from the germline V gene (reference sequence). The CDR3 is 13 amino acids. The CDR3 reads CASSPTGYSPLHF. Written as DNA, the CDR3 is TGTGCCAGCAGCCCCACAGGGTATTCACCCCTCCACTTT.

This clonotype came up many times. This sequence joins TRBV5-1 and TRBJ2-3; D tentatively reads TRBD1 or TRBD2 (6 bases each). Trimming shortened V by 4 bases and J by 0 bases, and 12 bases separated the two germline ends. CDR1 is SGHRS, CDR2 YFSETQ, per germline. CDR3 length: 15 residues. The DNA of the CDR3 is TGCGCCAGCAGCGAGGGGGGCCATAGCACAGATACGCAGTATTTT. Amino acids: CASSEGGHSTDTQYF.

This clonotype came up a few times. V is TRBV20-1 and J is TRBJ2-3, with 9 nucleotides matching TRBD2. V lost 4 bases and J lost 0; bases outside the gene matches: 5. There are 15 residues in the CDR3. The germline V gene has CDR1 DFQATT and CDR2 SNEGSKA (reference sequence). CDR3 nucleotide sequence: TGCAGTGCTAACAAAGCGGGGGGCAGCACAGATACGCAGTATTTT. Its translation is CSANKAGGSTDTQYF.

The J gene is TRBJ1-1, the V gene TRBV29-1; D remains unclear. V dropped 4 bases and J dropped 0 bases, with 18 bases sitting between them. CDR1 and CDR2 (germline): SQVTM, ANQGSEA. The CDR3 length is 16 residues. CDR3 residues: CSVASGWGMMNTEAFF. The CDR3 DNA reads TGCAGCGTTGCCTCCGGGTGGGGAATGATGAACACTGAAGCTTTCTTT.

This clonotype occurred a few times. The chain is built from TRBV19 and TRBJ2-7, with D perhaps matching TRBD2 (5 bases). The CDR3 spans 16 residues. Trimming removed 4 bases from V and 2 bases from J, with 18 bases in between. Germline V gene sequence: CDR1 LNHDA, CDR2 SQIVND (reference sequence). CDR3 sequence reads: CASSTSPTRRTYEQYF. For the CDR3, the DNA is TGTGCCAGTAGTACCAGTCCCACGAGGAGGACCTACGAGCAGTACTTC.

The sample holds many counts of this clonotype. This chain connects TRBV25-1 to TRBJ2-7; 7 bases are a match to TRBD1. After removal of 3 bases from V and 6 bases from J, the junction contained 11 bases not matched to a gene. This CDR3 contains 15 residues. The germline gives CDR1 MGHDK, CDR2 SYGVNS. CDR3 protein: CASSERKGGYSEQYF. CDR3 nucleotides: TGTGCCAGCAGTGAGCGGAAAGGGGGCTATAGCGAGCAGTACTTC.

The table lists this clonotype with a count of one. V is TRBV30 and J is TRBJ2-5; D is undetermined. The V and J ends lost 2 bases and 5 bases respectively, with 12 bases between them. From germline, CDR1 is GTSNPN and CDR2 SVGIG (reference sequence). The CDR3 length is 13 residues. The CDR3 coding sequence is TGTGCCTGGAGTAACAGCTTATTTGAGACCCAGTACTTC. Encoded protein: CAWSNSLFETQYF. Looking up the rest from reference TRBV30 and TRBJ2-5 gives the full variable domain: SQTIHQWPATLVQPVGSPLSLECTVEGTSNPNLYWYRQAAGRGLQLLFYSVGIGQISSEVPQNLSASRPQDRQFILSSKKLLLSDSGFYLCAWSNSLFETQYFGPGTRLLVL.

This clonotype was detected ten times or more. CDR3 loop: CASSLGGRALGNIQYF. Here the CDR3 DNA reads TGTGCCAGCAGTTTAGGGGGGAGGGCCCTTGGAAACATTCAGTACTTC. This rearrangement joins TRBV12-3 or TRBV12-4 to TRBJ2-4; 7 positions agree with TRBD2. The junction had 9 bases not matched to a gene; V was cut back by 1 base and J by 6 bases. This CDR3 contains 16 residues.

This clonotype came up a few times. V gene TRBV14 combines with J gene TRBJ2-5; D call uncertain. The CDR3 has 15 amino acids. V lost 2 bases and J lost 5, with 15 bases in between. CDR1 is SGHDN, CDR2 FVKESK, per germline. CDR3 nucleotide sequence: TGTGCCAGCAGCCAACGTCGTCCAGGCGTGGAGACCCAGTACTTC. Translation gives CASSQRRPGVETQYF.

In this sample, this clonotype turned up many times. This sequence joins TRBV20-1 and TRBJ2-3; the D gene is possibly TRBD2 (5 bases). The germline CDR1 and CDR2 sequences are DFQATT and SNEGSKA (reference sequence). V was shortened by 6 bases and J by 0 bases, with 13 bases between the two germline ends. This CDR3 has 14 amino acids. In DNA form, the CDR3 reads TGCAGTGCGTATATCCTAGCTAGCACAGATACGCAGTATTTT. This gives the protein CSAYILASTDTQYF.

This clonotype occurred many times. The CDR3 sequence: CASSLRAGPYSNQPQHF. The CDR3 bases are TGTGCCAGCAGCTTAAGGGCAGGTCCGTATAGCAATCAGCCCCAGCATTTT. The chain couples TRBV7-8 to TRBJ1-5; D is uncertain. With 2 bases removed from V and 0 bases from J, the gap between germline ends came to 14 bases. Germline loops: CDR1 SGHVS, CDR2 FQNEAQ. The CDR3 extends over 17 amino acids. The full variable domain, its missing parts supplied by reference TRBV7-8 and TRBJ1-5, is GAGVSQSPRYKVAKRGQDVALRCDPISGHVSLFWYQQALGQGPEFLTYFQNEAQLDKSGLPSDRFFAERPEGSVSTLKIQRTQQEDSAVYLCASSLRAGPYSNQPQHFGDGTRLSIL.